The present TCR beta chain was sequenced within a study of blood T cell repertoires in COVID-19. V lost 4 bases to trimming and J lost 5 bases; unmatched junction nucleotides: 7. The CDR3 runs to 14 residues. CDR1 SGHRS and CDR2 YFSETQ come from the germline V gene. Method: immunoSEQ multiplex PCR; TCRdb's copy keeps in-frame clones and lacks some. This sample carries under 150,000 clones, over 75% of them seen once, and the ten largest clones take 6.5% to 9.5%. Specimen: peripheral blood. The rearrangement links TRBV5-1 to TRBJ1-2; 8 bases line up with TRBD1. This receptor was identified in a woman in her fifties or sixties with COVID-19, enrolled during active disease. The CDR3 loop reads CASSGGQALYGYTF. CDR3 DNA: TGCGCCAGCAGCGGGGGACAGGCGCTTTATGGCTACACCTTC.